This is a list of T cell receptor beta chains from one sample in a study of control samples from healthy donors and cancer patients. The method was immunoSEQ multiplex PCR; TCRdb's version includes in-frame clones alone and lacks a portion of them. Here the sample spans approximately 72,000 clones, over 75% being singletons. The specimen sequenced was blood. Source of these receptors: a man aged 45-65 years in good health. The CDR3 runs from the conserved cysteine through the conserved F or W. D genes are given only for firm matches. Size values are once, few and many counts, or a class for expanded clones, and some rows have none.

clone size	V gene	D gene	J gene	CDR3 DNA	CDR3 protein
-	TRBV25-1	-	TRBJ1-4	TGTGCCAGCAGTGCCGGGGGCTCAACTAATGAAAAACTGTTTTTT	CASSAGGSTNEKLFF
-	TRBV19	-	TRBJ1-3	TGTGCCAGTAGGACAGACAGAATCTCTGGAAACACCATATATTTT	CASRTDRISGNTIYF
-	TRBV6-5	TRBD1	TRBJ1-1	TGTGCCAGCAGCAAACGGGGACAGGGAGGCACTGAAGCTTTCTTT	CASSKRGQGGTEAFF
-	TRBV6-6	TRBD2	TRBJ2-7	TGTGCCAGCAGTCAATTCGGGGGGACCTACGAGCAGTACTTC	CASSQFGGTYEQYF
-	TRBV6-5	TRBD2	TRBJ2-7	TGTGCCAGCAGTTACGGGACTAGCGGAGTTTCCTACGAGCAGTACTTC	CASSYGTSGVSYEQYF
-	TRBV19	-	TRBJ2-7	TGTGCCAGTAGTATGATAGCTCACTACGAGCAGTACTTC	CASSMIAHYEQYF
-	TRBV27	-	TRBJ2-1	TGTGCCAGCAGTTTATCTCAATCCGAATTCTACAATGAGCAGTTCTTC	CASSLSQSEFYNEQFF
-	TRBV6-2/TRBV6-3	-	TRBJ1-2	TGTGCCAGCAGTCCACGAGGACAGACCAGTAACTATGGCTACACCTTC	CASSPRGQTSNYGYTF
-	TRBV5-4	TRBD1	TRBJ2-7	TGTGCCAGCAGCTCCATCGGACAGGCCTACGAGCAGTACTTC	CASSSIGQAYEQYF
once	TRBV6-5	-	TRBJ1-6	TGTGCCAGCAGGGGCAGGTCACCTCGGGATTCACCCCTCCACTTT	CASRGRSPRDSPLHF
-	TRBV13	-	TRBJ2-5	TGTGCCAGCAGCTTAGGCCTCGGAGACTACGAGCCCGAGACCCAGTACTTC	CASSLGLGDYEPETQYF
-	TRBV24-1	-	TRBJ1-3	TGTGCCACCAGTGGGGGGGCCAGCTCTGGAAACACCATATATTTT	CATSGGASSGNTIYF
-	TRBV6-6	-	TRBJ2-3	TGTGCCAGCACCCCCTTGGTGGCCACAGATACGCAGTATTTT	CASTPLVATDTQYF
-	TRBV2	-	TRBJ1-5	TGTGCCAGCAGTGAAGCAGGGATCGTTCAGCCCCAGCATTTT	CASSEAGIVQPQHF
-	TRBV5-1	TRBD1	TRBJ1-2	TGCGCCAGCAGCTCTGAGACAGGGGGCGGCTACACCTTC	CASSSETGGGYTF
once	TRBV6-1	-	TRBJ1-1	TGTGCCAGCAGTGTCCAGGTACATCGAGGAAACACTGAAGCTTTCTTT	CASSVQVHRGNTEAFF
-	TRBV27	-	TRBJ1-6	TGTGCCAGCAGTCCTCGGACAGCCGATAATTCACCCCTCCACTTT	CASSPRTADNSPLHF
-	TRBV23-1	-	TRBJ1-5	TGCGCCAGCAGTCAAACGTGGAGGGAAGTAGATCAGCCCCAGCATTTT	CASSQTWREVDQPQHF
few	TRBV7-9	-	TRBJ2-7	TGTGCCAGCAGCTGGAGGGTCCACGAGCAGTACTTC	CASSWRVHEQYF
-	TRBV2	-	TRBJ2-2	TGTGCCAGCAGAAAACAGGGGACTACCGGGGAGCTGTTTTTT	CASRKQGTTGELFF
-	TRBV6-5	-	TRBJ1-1	TGTGCCAGCAGTTACTCGTTCTACACTGAAGCTTTCTTT	CASSYSFYTEAFF
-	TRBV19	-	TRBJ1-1	TGTGCCAGTAGTACCGTCCAGGGGAGAACTGAAGCTTTCTTT	CASSTVQGRTEAFF
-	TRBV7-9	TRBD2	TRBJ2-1	TGTGCCAGCAGCTTAGCAGTCATCAGTAGCGGGGGGCGGGCCGATGAGCAGTTCTTC	CASSLAVISSGGRADEQFF
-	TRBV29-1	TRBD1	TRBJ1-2	TGCACCGGGACAGGTGTCCTTGATGGCTACACCTTC	CTGTGVLDGYTF
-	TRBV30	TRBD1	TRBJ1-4	TGTGCCTGGAGTACGCGACAGGGGGCGAATGAAAAACTGTTTTTT	CAWSTRQGANEKLFF
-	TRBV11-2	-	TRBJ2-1	TGTGCCAGCAGCTTATCTGCGGGGTTTCGGGGGGCTTACCACAATGAGCAGTTCTTC	CASSLSAGFRGAYHNEQFF
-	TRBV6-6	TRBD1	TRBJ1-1	TGTGCCAGCAGTTACTCGGGCAGGGGGCCCACTGAAGCTTTCTTT	CASSYSGRGPTEAFF
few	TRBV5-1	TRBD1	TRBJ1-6	TGCGCCAGCCACTTGGACGGACAGGGTTTTGACTATAATTCACCCCTCCACTTT	CASHLDGQGFDYNSPLHF
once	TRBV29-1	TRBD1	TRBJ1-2	TGCAGCGTGACAGGGGAGGACTATGGCTACACCTTC	CSVTGEDYGYTF
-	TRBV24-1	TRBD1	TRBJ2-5	TGTGCCACCAGTGATCCCGGGACAGAGGGAGAGACCCAGTACTTC	CATSDPGTEGETQYF
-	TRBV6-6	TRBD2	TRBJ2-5	TGTGCCAGCAGTCTGACTAGCGGGCTGGACGAGTACTTC	CASSLTSGLDEYF
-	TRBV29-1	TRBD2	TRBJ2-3	TGCAGCGTCACTCGGTATGGGGGGGACACAGATACGCAGTATTTT	CSVTRYGGDTDTQYF
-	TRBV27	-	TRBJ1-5	TGTGCCAGCAGTCCAACTCGGCAGCCCCAGCATTTT	CASSPTRQPQHF
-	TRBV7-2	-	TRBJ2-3	TGTGCCAGCAGTCTAGGGGTTGGCGGGGTGAGCACAGATACGCAGTATTTT	CASSLGVGGVSTDTQYF
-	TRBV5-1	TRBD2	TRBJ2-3	TGCGCCAGCAGCTTGACCGCGGGGGGCCGCACAGATACGCAGTATTTT	CASSLTAGGRTDTQYF
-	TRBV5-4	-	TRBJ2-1	TGTGCCAGCAGCGTGGGTTTGGGCAATGAGCAGTTCTTC	CASSVGLGNEQFF
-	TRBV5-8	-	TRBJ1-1	TGTGCCAGCAGCTGGGATAGAAACACTGAAGCTTTCTTT	CASSWDRNTEAFF
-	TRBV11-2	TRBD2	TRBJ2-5	TGTGCCAGCAGCTTATCTAGCGGGGGTCAGGGAGAGACCCAGTACTTC	CASSLSSGGQGETQYF
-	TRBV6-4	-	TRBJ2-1	TGTGCCAGCAGCTTCCTCTCCGGTCGCGGGGGCCACAATGAGCAGTTCTTC	CASSFLSGRGGHNEQFF
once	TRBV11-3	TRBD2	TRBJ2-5	TGTGCCAGCAGCACGCGGACTAGCGGGGCCCAAGAGACCCAGTACTTC	CASSTRTSGAQETQYF
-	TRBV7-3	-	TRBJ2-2	TGTGCCAGCAGCTATCAGCCGGGACAGAACACCGGGGAGCTGTTTTTT	CASSYQPGQNTGELFF
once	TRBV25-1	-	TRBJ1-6	TGTGCCAGCAGTGGGAAGGACGGGTATTCACCCCTCCACTTT	CASSGKDGYSPLHF
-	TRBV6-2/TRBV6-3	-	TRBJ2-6	TGTGCCAGCAGCGAGAGCTCTGGGGCCAACGTCCTGACTTTC	CASSESSGANVLTF
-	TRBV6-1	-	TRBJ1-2	TGTGCCAGCAGTGAAGCGCCCCGGGATGGCTACACCTTC	CASSEAPRDGYTF
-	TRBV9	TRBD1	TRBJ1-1	TGTGCCAGCAGCTCCCGACAGGGCGGCATGAACACTGAAGCTTTCTTT	CASSSRQGGMNTEAFF